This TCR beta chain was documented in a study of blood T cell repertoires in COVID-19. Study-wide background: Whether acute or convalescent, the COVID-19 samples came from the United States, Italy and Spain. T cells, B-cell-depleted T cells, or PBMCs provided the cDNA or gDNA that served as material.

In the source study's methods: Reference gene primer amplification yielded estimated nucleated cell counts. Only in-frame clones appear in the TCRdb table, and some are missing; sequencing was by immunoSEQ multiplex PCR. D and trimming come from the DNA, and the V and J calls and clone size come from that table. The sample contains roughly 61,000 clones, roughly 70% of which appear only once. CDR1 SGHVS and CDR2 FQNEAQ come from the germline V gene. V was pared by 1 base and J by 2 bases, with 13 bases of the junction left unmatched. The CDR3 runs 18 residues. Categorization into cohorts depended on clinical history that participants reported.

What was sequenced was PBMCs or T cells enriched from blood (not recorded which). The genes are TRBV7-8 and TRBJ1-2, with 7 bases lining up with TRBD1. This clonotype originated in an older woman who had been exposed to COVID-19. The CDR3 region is CASSLEATRDSRNYGYTF. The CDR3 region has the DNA TGTGCCAGCAGCTTAGAAGCTACCCGGGACAGCCGGAACTATGGCTACACCTTC.